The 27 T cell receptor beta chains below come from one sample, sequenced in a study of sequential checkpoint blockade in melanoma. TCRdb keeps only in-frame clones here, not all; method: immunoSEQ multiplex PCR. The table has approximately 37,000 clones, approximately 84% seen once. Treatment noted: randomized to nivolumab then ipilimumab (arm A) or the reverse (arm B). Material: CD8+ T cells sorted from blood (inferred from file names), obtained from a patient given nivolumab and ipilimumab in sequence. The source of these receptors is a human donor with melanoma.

CDR3 bases: TGTGCCAGCAGTCCTCACAGGGGTTCTTTCAACGAGCAGTACTTC. Its translation: CASSPHRGSFNEQYF. The chain uses TRBV28 and TRBJ2-7; 7 positions match TRBD1. The V and J ends lost 5 bases and 5 bases, in that order; junction bases with no gene match: 12. The germline V gene has CDR1 MDHEN and CDR2 SYDVKM. The CDR3 covers 15 residues.

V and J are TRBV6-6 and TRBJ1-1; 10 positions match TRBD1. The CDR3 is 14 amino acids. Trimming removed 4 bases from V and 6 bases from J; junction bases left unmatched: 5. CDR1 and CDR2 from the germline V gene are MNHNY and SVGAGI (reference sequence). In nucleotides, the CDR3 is TGTGCCAGCAGTTTCGAGACAGGGGGCTCTGAAGCTTTCTTT. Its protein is CASSFETGGSEAFF.

The CDR3 spells CASSQGTGSYGYTF. CDR3 in DNA: TGCGCCAGCAGCCAAGGGACAGGGTCCTATGGCTACACCTTC. The rearrangement links TRBV4-1 to TRBJ1-2; TRBD1 agrees at 8 bases. J gave up 4 bases and V 1 base, and 2 bases lay outside the gene matches. The CDR3 extends over 14 amino acids. Per germline, CDR1 MGHRA and CDR2 YSYEKL.

The CDR3 reads CASSSLGQWGTGELFF. The CDR3 bases are TGCGCCAGCAGCTCCCTGGGACAGTGGGGCACCGGGGAGCTGTTTTTT. This chain links TRBV5-1 with TRBJ2-2; 7 nucleotides align to TRBD1. CDR3 size: 16 residues. The J segment lost 4 bases and the V segment lost 3 bases, leaving 9 bases of the junction unmatched. Germline CDR1 and CDR2: SGHRS and YFSETQ.

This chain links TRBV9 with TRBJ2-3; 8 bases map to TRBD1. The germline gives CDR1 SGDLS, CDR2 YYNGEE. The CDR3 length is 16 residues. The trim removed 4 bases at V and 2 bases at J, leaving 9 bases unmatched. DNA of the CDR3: TGTGCCAGCAGCTCTTCAGGGGGCGGGGACACAGATACGCAGTATTTT. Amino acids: CASSSSGGGDTDTQYF.

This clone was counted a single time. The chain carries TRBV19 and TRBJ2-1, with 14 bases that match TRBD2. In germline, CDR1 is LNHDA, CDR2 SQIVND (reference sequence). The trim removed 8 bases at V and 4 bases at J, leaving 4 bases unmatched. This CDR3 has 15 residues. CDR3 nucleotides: TGTGCCAGTCGACTAGCGGGGGGGATGTACAATGAGCAGTTCTTC. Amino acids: CASRLAGGMYNEQFF.

CDR3 nucleotides: TGCAGCGTTGAAGATCTGAGGGAGCCCCCAGATACGCAGTATTTT. Translation gives CSVEDLREPPDTQYF. V is TRBV29-1 and J is TRBJ2-3; D perhaps matches TRBD2 (5 bases). The V gene's germline CDR1 is SQVTM and CDR2 ANQGSEA. V was clipped by 0 bases and J by 4 bases, with 14 bases between them. CDR3 length: 15 amino acids.

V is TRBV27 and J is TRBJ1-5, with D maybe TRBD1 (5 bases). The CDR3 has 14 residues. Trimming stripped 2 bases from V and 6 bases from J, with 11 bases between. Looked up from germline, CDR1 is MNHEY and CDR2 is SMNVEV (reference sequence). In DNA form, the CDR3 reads TGTGCCAGCAGTTTAAAGGGGCAGGGTCAGCCCCAGCATTTT. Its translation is CASSLKGQGQPQHF.

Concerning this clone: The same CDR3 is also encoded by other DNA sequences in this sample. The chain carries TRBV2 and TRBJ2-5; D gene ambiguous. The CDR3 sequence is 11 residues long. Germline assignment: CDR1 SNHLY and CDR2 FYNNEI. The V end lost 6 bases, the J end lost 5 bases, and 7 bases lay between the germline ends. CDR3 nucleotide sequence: TGTGCCAGCAGCGAACTCGAGACCCAGTACTTC. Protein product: CASSELETQYF.

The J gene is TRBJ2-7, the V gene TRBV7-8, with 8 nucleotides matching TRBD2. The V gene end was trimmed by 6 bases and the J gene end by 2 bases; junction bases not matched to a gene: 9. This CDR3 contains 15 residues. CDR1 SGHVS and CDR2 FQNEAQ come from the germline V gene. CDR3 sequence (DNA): TGTGCCAGCAGTCAGACTAGCGAACTTACCTACGAGCAGTACTTC. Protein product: CASSQTSELTYEQYF.

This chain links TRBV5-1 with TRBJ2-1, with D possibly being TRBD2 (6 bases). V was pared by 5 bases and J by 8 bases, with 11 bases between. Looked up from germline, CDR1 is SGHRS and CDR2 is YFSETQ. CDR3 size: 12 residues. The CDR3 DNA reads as TGCGCCAGCAGGTTCTCGGGGGATGAGCAGTTCTTC. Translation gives CASRFSGDEQFF.

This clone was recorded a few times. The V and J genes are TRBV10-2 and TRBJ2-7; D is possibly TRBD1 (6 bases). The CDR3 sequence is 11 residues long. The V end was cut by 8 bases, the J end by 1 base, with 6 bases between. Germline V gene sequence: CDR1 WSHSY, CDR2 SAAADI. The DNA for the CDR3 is TGCGCCAGCGGACAGTCCTACGAGCAGTACTTC. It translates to CASGQSYEQYF.

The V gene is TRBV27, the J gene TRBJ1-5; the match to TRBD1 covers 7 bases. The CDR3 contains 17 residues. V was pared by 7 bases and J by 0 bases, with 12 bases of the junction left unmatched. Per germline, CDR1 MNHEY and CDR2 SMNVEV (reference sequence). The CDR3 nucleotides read TGTGCCAGCATCTCTAGGACAGGACTTTATAGCAATCAGCCCCAGCATTTT. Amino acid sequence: CASISRTGLYSNQPQHF.

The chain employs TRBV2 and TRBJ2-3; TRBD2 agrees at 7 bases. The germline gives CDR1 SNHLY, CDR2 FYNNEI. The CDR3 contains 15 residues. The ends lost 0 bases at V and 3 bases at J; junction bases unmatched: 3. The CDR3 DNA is TGTGCCAGCAGTGAAGCGAAAGCGGGAACAGATACGCAGTATTTT. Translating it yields CASSEAKAGTDTQYF. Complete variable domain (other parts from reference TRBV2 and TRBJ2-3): EPEVTQTPSHQVTQMGQEVILRCVPISNHLYFYWYRQILGQKVEFLVSFYNNEISEKSEIFDDQFSVERPDGSNFTLKIRSTKLEDSAMYFCASSEAKAGTDTQYFGPGTRLTVL.

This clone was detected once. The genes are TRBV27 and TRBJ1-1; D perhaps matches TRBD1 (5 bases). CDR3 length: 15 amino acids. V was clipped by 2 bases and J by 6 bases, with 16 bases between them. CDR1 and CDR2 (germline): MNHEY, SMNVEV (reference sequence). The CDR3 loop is CASSLGVGAFAEAFF. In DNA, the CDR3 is TGTGCCAGCAGTTTAGGGGTAGGGGCTTTCGCTGAAGCTTTCTTT.

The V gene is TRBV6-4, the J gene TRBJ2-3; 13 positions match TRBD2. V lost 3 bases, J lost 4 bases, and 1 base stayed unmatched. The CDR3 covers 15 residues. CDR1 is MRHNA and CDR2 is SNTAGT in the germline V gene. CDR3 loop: CASSELAGGPDTQYF. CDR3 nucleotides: TGTGCCAGCAGTGAACTAGCGGGGGGGCCAGATACGCAGTATTTT.

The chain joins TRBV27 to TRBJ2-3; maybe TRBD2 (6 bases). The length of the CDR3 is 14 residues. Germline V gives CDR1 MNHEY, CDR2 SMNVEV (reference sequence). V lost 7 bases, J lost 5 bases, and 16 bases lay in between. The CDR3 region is CASTLAGGVDTQYF. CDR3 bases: TGTGCCAGCACCCTAGCCGGAGGGGTAGATACGCAGTATTTT.

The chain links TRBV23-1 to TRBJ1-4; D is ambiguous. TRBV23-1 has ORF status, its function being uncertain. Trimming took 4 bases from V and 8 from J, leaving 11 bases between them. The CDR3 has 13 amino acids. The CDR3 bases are TGCGCCAGCAGTCCCCGCTGCGTCGAAAAACTGTTTTTT. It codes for CASSPRCVEKLFF.

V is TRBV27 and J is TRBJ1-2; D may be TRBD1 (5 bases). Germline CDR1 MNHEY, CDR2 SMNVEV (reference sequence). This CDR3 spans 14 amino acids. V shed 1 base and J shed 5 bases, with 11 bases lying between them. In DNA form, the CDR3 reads TGTGCCAGCAGTTTATTGGGGGGTTGGTATGGCTACACCTTC. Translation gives CASSLLGGWYGYTF.

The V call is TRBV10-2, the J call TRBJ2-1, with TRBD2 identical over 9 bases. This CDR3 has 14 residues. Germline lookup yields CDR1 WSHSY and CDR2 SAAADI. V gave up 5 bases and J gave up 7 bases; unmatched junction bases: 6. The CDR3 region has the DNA TGCGCCAGCAGTCTCGGACTAGCGACAAATGAGCAGTTCTTC. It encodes CASSLGLATNEQFF.

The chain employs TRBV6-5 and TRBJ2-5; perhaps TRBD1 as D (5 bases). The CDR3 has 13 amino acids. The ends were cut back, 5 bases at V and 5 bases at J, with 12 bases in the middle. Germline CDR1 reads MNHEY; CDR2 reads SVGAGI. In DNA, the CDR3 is TGTGCCAGCAGTCAGACAGCTCTGGAGACCCAGTACTTC. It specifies CASSQTALETQYF.

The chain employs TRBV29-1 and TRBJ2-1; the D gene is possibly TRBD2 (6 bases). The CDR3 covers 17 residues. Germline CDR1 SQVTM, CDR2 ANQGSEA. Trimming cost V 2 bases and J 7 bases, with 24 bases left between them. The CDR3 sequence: CSVESEAAGGSGNEQFF. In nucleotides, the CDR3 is TGCAGCGTTGAATCGGAAGCGGCAGGAGGGTCGGGGAATGAGCAGTTCTTC.

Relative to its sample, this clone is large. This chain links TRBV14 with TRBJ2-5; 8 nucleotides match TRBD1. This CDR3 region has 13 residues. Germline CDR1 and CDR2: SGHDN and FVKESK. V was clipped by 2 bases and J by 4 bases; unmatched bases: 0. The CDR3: CASSQTGGETQYF. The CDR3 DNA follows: TGTGCCAGCAGCCAAACAGGGGGAGAGACCCAGTACTTC.

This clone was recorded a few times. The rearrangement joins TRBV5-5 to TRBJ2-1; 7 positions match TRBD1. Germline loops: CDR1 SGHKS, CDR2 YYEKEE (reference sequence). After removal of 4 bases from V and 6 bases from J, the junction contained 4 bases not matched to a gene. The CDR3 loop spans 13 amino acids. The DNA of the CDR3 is TGTGCCAGCAGCGTGACAGGGTTCAATGAGCAGTTCTTC. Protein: CASSVTGFNEQFF.

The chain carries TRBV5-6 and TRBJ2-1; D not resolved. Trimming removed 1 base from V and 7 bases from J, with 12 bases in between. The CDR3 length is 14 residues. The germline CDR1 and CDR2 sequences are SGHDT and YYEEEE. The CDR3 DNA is TGTGCCAGCAGCTTGAAAGTAAGAGAAAATGAGCAGTTCTTC. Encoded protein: CASSLKVRENEQFF.

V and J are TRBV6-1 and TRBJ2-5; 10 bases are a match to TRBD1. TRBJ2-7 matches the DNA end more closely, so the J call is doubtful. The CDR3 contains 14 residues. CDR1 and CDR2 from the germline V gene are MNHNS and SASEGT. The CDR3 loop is CASGHTGTGDEQYF. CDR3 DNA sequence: TGTGCCAGCGGCCATACCGGGACAGGGGACGAGCAGTACTTC.

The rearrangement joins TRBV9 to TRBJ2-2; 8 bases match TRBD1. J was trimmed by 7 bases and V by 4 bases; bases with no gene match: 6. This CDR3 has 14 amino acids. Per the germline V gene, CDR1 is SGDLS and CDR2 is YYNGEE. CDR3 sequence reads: CASSLTGGVGELFF. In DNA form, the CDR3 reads TGTGCCAGCAGCCTAACAGGGGGTGTCGGGGAGCTGTTTTTT.